Presented here are 27 T cell receptor beta chains from one specimen sequenced in a study of T-cell reconstitution after alpha-beta-depleted transplantation in children. Unique molecular identifiers were incorporated into the prepared TCRbeta library. A single record per CDR3 protein comes from TCRdb applying MiXCR to the PCR reads. The sample yields 450,000 to 550,000 distinct CDR3 sequences, about an eighth seen once. The sequences come from PBMCs, mostly from graft donor cells, collected 180 days after TCRalphabeta/CD19-depleted stem cell transplant. Source of these receptors: a female patient aged 2 to 10 who had a stem cell transplant for aplastic anemia, so the T cells may come from the graft donor.

The chain joins TRBV5-6 to TRBJ1-1; no reliable D call. The CDR3 loop spans 13 amino acids. Germline CDR1 is SGHDT and CDR2 is YYEEEE. The germline V and J ends were trimmed by 0 bases and 11 bases, with 14 bases remaining between them. The CDR3 loop reads CASSLDVGLRAFF. The CDR3 DNA reads TGTGCCAGCAGCTTGGACGTAGGACTGCGGGCTTTCTTT.

This rearrangement joins TRBV7-8 to TRBJ1-1, with TRBD1 matching over 8 bases. The germline V gene encodes CDR1 SGHVS and CDR2 FQNEAQ. Trimming at V came to 5 bases and at J to 3 bases, leaving 8 bases not matched to a gene. The CDR3 length is 15 residues. CDR3 DNA: TGTGCCAGCAGCGCCCGACAGGGGATTTACACTGAAGCTTTCTTT. This gives the protein CASSARQGIYTEAFF.

This clonotype was counted a single time. One base away lies a much larger clone, so this may be a sequencing read error. The chain recombines TRBV20-1 with TRBJ2-2; a weak D match, TRBD1 (6 bases). The CDR3 totals 16 residues. Germline V gene data show CDR1 as DFQATT and CDR2 as SNEGSKA (reference sequence). For the CDR3, the DNA is TGCAGTGCGGGAGCCCAGGGGCTATCGTACACCTGGGAGCTGTTTTTT. Its translation is CSAGAQGLSYTWELFF.

The chain links TRBV20-1 to TRBJ2-1, with D unresolved. CDR1 and CDR2 (germline): DFQATT, SNEGSKA (reference sequence). V lost 6 bases and J lost 4, with 10 bases in between. The CDR3 has 12 amino acids. CDR3 nucleotides: TGCAGTGCCCCGTGCCTATACAATGAGCAGTTCTTC. Residues: CSAPCLYNEQFF.

This clonotype has a handful of counts. The chain is built from TRBV28 and TRBJ2-1; the D gene is possibly TRBD2 (6 bases). Germline CDR1 and CDR2: MDHEN and SYDVKM. Trimming removed 3 bases from V and 7 bases from J, with 19 bases in between. This CDR3 comprises 16 residues. In DNA form, the CDR3 reads TGTGCCAGCAGTTTGAGAGTAATCGGGAGTGGGAATGAGCAGTTCTTC. This encodes CASSLRVIGSGNEQFF.

This clonotype occurred once. This sequence may be a read error, since a much larger clone differs from it by one base. The genes are TRBV11-2 and TRBJ2-3; weak D call: TRBD2 (5 bases). CDR3 length: 13 amino acids. Germline V gene data show CDR1 as SGHAT and CDR2 as FQNNGV. The germline V and J ends were trimmed by 5 bases and 5 bases, with 11 bases remaining between them. The CDR3 protein is CASSSGARDTQYF. CDR3 nucleotide sequence: TGTGCCAGCAGCAGCGGAGCCAGAGATACGCAGTATTTT.

This clonotype has more than one count but fewer than ten. The chain couples TRBV11-2 to TRBJ1-5; perhaps TRBD1 as D (5 bases). The germline gives CDR1 SGHAT, CDR2 FQNNGV. The CDR3 is 14 residues long. Trimming took 3 bases from V and 4 from J, leaving 10 bases between them. The CDR3 coding sequence is TGTGCCAGCAGCTTCAAGGGACCAAATCAGCCCCAGCATTTT. Translation gives CASSFKGPNQPQHF.

This clonotype was observed a single time. The chain combines TRBV7-2 with TRBJ2-5, with D possibly matching TRBD2 (6 bases). This CDR3 has 13 amino acids. The ends were cut back, 4 bases at V and 5 bases at J, with 11 bases in the middle. Germline CDR1 SGHTA, CDR2 FQGNSA. The CDR3 sequence is CASSSYAGETQYF. The CDR3 bases are TGTGCCAGCAGCTCGTACGCGGGGGAGACCCAGTACTTC.

The chain carries TRBV7-2 and TRBJ1-5, with a tentative D call TRBD1 (5 bases). This CDR3 is 13 amino acids long. The V end lost 5 bases, the J end lost 6 bases, and 11 bases lay between the germline ends. Germline CDR1 SGHTA, CDR2 FQGNSA. The CDR3 is CASSNGGSQPQHF. CDR3 nucleotide sequence: TGTGCCAGCAGCAACGGGGGGAGTCAGCCCCAGCATTTT. The variable domain in full, completed from reference TRBV7-2 and TRBJ1-5, reads GAGVSQSPSNKVTEKGKDVELRCDPISGHTALYWYRQSLGQGLEFLIYFQGNSAPDKSGLPSDRFSAERTGGSVSTLTIQRTQQEDSAVYLCASSNGGSQPQHFGDGTRLSIL.

This chain joins TRBV18 and TRBJ2-6; possibly TRBD1 for D (6 bases). Trimming shortened V by 6 bases and J by 1 base, and 16 bases separated the two germline ends. The CDR3 loop spans 17 amino acids. The germline CDR1 and CDR2 sequences are KGHSH and LQKENI. This CDR3 is CASSPTGIWSGANVLTF. In nucleotides, the CDR3 is TGTGCCAGCTCCCCTACAGGGATCTGGTCTGGGGCCAACGTCCTGACTTTC.

The table lists this clonotype with a few counts. The rearrangement links TRBV27 to TRBJ2-5, with D perhaps matching TRBD1 (6 bases). Trimming took off 2 bases at V and 5 bases at J, with 18 bases between the two ends. The CDR3 length is 16 residues. Germline assignment: CDR1 MNHEY and CDR2 SMNVEV (reference sequence). CDR3 nucleotide sequence: TGTGCCAGCAGTTTAAGGAAAATTGACAGGTTGGAGACCCAGTACTTC. Translating gives CASSLRKIDRLETQYF.

The chain is built from TRBV15 and TRBJ2-5; TRBD2 matches at 14 bases. The V and J ends lost 1 base and 5 bases, in that order; junction bases with no gene match: 6. Per the germline V gene, CDR1 is LNHNV and CDR2 is YYDKDF (reference sequence). The CDR3 extends over 17 amino acids. CDR3 loop: CATSRGGTSGSLETQYF. The CDR3 nucleotides are TGTGCCACCAGCAGAGGCGGGACTAGCGGGAGTTTGGAGACCCAGTACTTC.

This clonotype was recorded a few times. This chain links TRBV3-1 with TRBJ2-1, with 9 bases lining up with TRBD2. The CDR3 runs 15 residues. Trimming cost V 1 base and J 9 bases; bases outside gene matches: 7. Germline V gene data show CDR1 as LGHDT and CDR2 as YNNKEL (reference sequence). The CDR3 DNA reads as TGTGCCAGCAGCCAAGTTGTAGCGGGAGTGGGTGAGCAGTTCTTC. This codes for CASSQVVAGVGEQFF.

V usage is TRBV3-1 and J usage is TRBJ2-5; 14 nucleotides line up with TRBD2. V lost 4 bases, J lost 5 bases, and 6 bases stayed unmatched. The CDR3 is 16 residues long. Germline CDR1 reads LGHDT; CDR2 reads YNNKEL (reference sequence). The CDR3: CASSPGLAGVVETQYF. For the CDR3, the DNA is TGTGCCAGCAGCCCGGGACTAGCGGGAGTCGTCGAGACCCAGTACTTC.

This clonotype turned up a few times. The chain recombines TRBV15 with TRBJ1-3, with 7 nucleotides matching TRBD1. CDR1 is LNHNV, CDR2 YYDKDF, per germline (reference sequence). With 1 base clipped from V and 0 bases from J, the junction kept 3 bases outside the gene matches. The CDR3 is made up of 16 amino acids. For the CDR3, the DNA is TGTGCCACCAGCAGAGTAGGGGGCGACTCTGGAAACACCATATATTTT. Translation gives CATSRVGGDSGNTIYF.

This clonotype came up many times. The chain employs TRBV29-1 and TRBJ2-3; TRBD1 aligns across 7 bases. This CDR3 spans 13 amino acids. J was trimmed by 3 bases and V by 4 bases; bases with no gene match: 4. The germline gives CDR1 SQVTM, CDR2 ANQGSEA. Here the CDR3 reads CSVARQGTDTQYF. As DNA, the CDR3 is TGCAGCGTTGCGAGACAGGGAACAGATACGCAGTATTTT.

This chain connects TRBV20-1 to TRBJ2-1; 9 bases are a match to TRBD2. V shed 5 bases, J shed 4 bases, and the junction held 6 bases outside the gene matches. Per germline, CDR1 DFQATT and CDR2 SNEGSKA (reference sequence). CDR3 length: 14 residues. The CDR3 spells CSADSGSVYNEQFF. CDR3 sequence (DNA): TGCAGTGCTGATAGCGGGAGCGTTTACAATGAGCAGTTCTTC.

The chain carries TRBV7-2 and TRBJ2-7, with 9 bases that match TRBD1. This CDR3 region has 20 residues. Germline V gene lookup returns CDR1 SGHTA and CDR2 FQGNSA. V shed 0 bases, J shed 2 bases, and the junction held 17 bases outside the gene matches. The CDR3 region is CASSLAGGVRTGTGTYEQYV. CDR3 in DNA: TGTGCCAGCAGCTTAGCGGGGGGAGTACGGACCGGGACAGGGACCTACGAGCAGTACGTC.

CDR3 residues: CATSRGHVRDTQYF. CDR3 sequence (DNA): TGTGCCACCAGCAGGGGACACGTAAGAGATACGCAGTATTTT. The chain combines TRBV15 with TRBJ2-3; a possible D gene is TRBD1 (6 bases). Germline V gene data show CDR1 as LNHNV and CDR2 as YYDKDF (reference sequence). The ends were cut back, 3 bases at V and 5 bases at J, with 12 bases in the middle. The CDR3 contains 14 residues.

In its sample, this clonotype was seen many times. The genes are TRBV27 and TRBJ1-2, with D tentatively TRBD1 (5 bases). Germline values: CDR1 MNHEY, CDR2 SMNVEV (reference sequence). This CDR3 is built from 19 residues. V lost 6 bases and J 3 bases, leaving 29 bases between the germline ends. This chain's CDR3 is CASSHRGLLEAAQHYGYTF. CDR3 coding DNA: TGTGCCAGCAGCCACCGGGGCCTTTTAGAGGCGGCGCAACACTATGGCTACACCTTC.

This clonotype showed up many times. This chain connects TRBV28 to TRBJ2-7; the D is unclear. Looked up from germline, CDR1 is MDHEN and CDR2 is SYDVKM. This CDR3 has 13 residues. V was clipped by 3 bases and J by 1 base, with 7 bases between them. The CDR3 sequence: CASSFWQSYEQYF. Written as DNA, the CDR3 is TGTGCCAGCAGTTTCTGGCAGTCCTACGAGCAGTACTTC.

The chain couples TRBV12-3 or TRBV12-4 to TRBJ2-3; a possible D gene is TRBD1 (6 bases). Trimming cost V 7 bases and J 3 bases, with 11 bases left between them. This CDR3 spans 13 amino acids. CDR3 residues: CASIHRVTDTQYF. The CDR3 nucleotides read TGTGCCAGCATCCACAGGGTTACAGATACGCAGTATTTT.

This clonotype was seen only a few times. This rearrangement joins TRBV4-2 to TRBJ2-1; D is ambiguous. The CDR3 is 13 residues long. Trimming removed 2 bases from V and 8 bases from J, with 10 bases in between. Germline CDR1 LGHNA, CDR2 YNFKEQ. Here the CDR3 DNA reads TGTGCCAGCAGCCAACCCTACGGGCATGAGCAGTTCTTC. It encodes CASSQPYGHEQFF.

This chain joins TRBV6-2 or TRBV6-3 and TRBJ2-7; the D is unclear. The germline V gene encodes CDR1 MNHEY and CDR2 SVGEGT. There are 13 residues in the CDR3. Between the trimmed V and J ends, which lost 2 bases and 7 bases, there was a span of 12 bases. CDR3 residues: CASSYPTTDEQYF. In DNA form, the CDR3 reads TGTGCCAGCAGTTACCCCACGACGGATGAGCAGTACTTC.

This clonotype occurred many times. The chain joins TRBV20-1 to TRBJ2-5, with 7 nucleotides matching TRBD2. J was trimmed by 7 bases and V by 3 bases; bases with no gene match: 8. The length of the CDR3 is 13 residues. CDR1 DFQATT and CDR2 SNEGSKA come from the germline V gene (reference sequence). The CDR3 nucleotides read TGCAGTGCTAGTTGGGGGGGGTCTGGGACCCAGTACTTC. Translating it yields CSASWGGSGTQYF.

This clonotype was seen more than once but under ten times. The chain is built from TRBV25-1 and TRBJ2-5; no definite D call. V was pared by 8 bases and J by 2 bases, with 9 bases between. Germline V gene sequence: CDR1 MGHDK, CDR2 SYGVNS. The CDR3 spans 12 residues. In nucleotides, the CDR3 is TGTGCCAGCGGAAGGATTCAAGAGACCCAGTACTTC. This sequence encodes CASGRIQETQYF.

This clonotype occurred a few times. The chain's CDR3 is CASSFRGESNQPQHF. CDR3 sequence (DNA): TGTGCCAGCAGCTTTAGGGGTGAAAGCAATCAGCCCCAGCATTTT. The chain links TRBV7-4 to TRBJ1-5; weak D call: TRBD1 (5 bases). Germline lookup yields CDR1 SGHVT and CDR2 SQSDAQ. This CDR3 comprises 15 residues. V lost 3 bases and J 1 base, leaving 10 bases between the germline ends. Complete variable domain (other parts from reference TRBV7-4 and TRBJ1-5): GAGVSQSPRYKVAKRGRDVALRCDSISGHVTLYWYRQTLGQGSEVLTYSQSDAQRDKSGRPSGRFSAERPERSVSTLKIQRTEQGDSAVYLCASSFRGESNQPQHFGDGTRLSIL.